Following are 31 T cell receptor beta chains from one sample sequenced in a study of T cells in Graves' hyperthyroidism and ophthalmopathy. The CDR3 regions of TCR beta were amplified from RNA transcripts. The TCR CDR3 was amplified in a first-round RT-PCR using the HTBI primer set. TCRdb independently ran MiXCR on the multiplex PCR reads; one entry per CDR3 protein. The data show about 590,000 distinct CDR3 sequences, approximately 15% seen once. The sample comprised blood. All receptors come from a woman between 25 and 40 years old with Graves' hyperthyroidism.

Many counts were recorded for this clonotype. The V gene is TRBV7-9, the J gene TRBJ2-7; D is possibly TRBD2 (6 bases). The CDR3 loop spans 17 amino acids. CDR1 and CDR2 (germline): SEHNR, FQNEAQ (reference sequence). The V and J ends lost 6 bases and 1 base respectively, with 22 bases between them. The CDR3: CASSLQPAGLLSYEQYF. The CDR3 DNA reads TGTGCCAGCAGTCTTCAACCCGCGGGACTCCTTTCCTACGAGCAGTACTTC.

This clonotype was seen a few times. J is TRBJ2-1 and V is TRBV2; 7 positions match TRBD1. CDR1 is SNHLY, CDR2 FYNNEI, per germline. The CDR3 has 13 amino acids. J lost 5 bases, V lost 4 bases, and 2 bases had no gene match. The CDR3 coding sequence is TGTGCCAGCAGTGGACAGGGAAACAATGAGCAGTTCTTC. This gives the protein CASSGQGNNEQFF.

Only a few counts were recorded for this clonotype. V is TRBV6-2 or TRBV6-3 and J is TRBJ1-4, with a tentative D call TRBD1 (5 bases). The germline V gene has CDR1 MNHEY and CDR2 SVGEGT. V lost 4 bases to trimming and J lost 5 bases, with 11 bases between them. This CDR3 contains 14 residues. CDR3 sequence: CASSSRTFNEKLFF. The CDR3 DNA follows: TGTGCCAGCAGTTCTCGGACATTCAATGAAAAACTGTTTTTT.

This clonotype was counted ten times or more. The V gene is TRBV20-1, the J gene TRBJ1-5, with no clear D. The CDR3 consists of 13 residues. V gave up 1 base and J gave up 10 bases, with 14 bases separating them. Germline CDR1 and CDR2: DFQATT and SNEGSKA (reference sequence). The CDR3 DNA sequence: TGCAGTGCTAGAGGTTGGCCGAATTTTCCCCAGCATTTT. This encodes CSARGWPNFPQHF.

In this sample, this clonotype turned up many times. The chain employs TRBV6-1 and TRBJ2-2; D is ambiguous. Germline assignment: CDR1 MNHNS and CDR2 SASEGT. V was pared by 6 bases and J by 3 bases, with 8 bases between. The CDR3 runs to 13 residues. CDR3 sequence (DNA): TGTGCCAGCAGAGCAGCGTACACCGGGGAGCTGTTTTTT. This encodes CASRAAYTGELFF.

The chain couples TRBV3-2 to TRBJ2-6. TRBV3-2 is a pseudogene locus. The CDR3 runs 16 residues. The CDR3 reads CASSQNLGPGANVLTF. The CDR3 DNA is TGTGCCAGCAGCCAAAATCTTGGCCCTGGGGCCAACGTCCTGACTTTC.

Only a few counts were recorded for this clonotype. The junction differs from germline at one of its ends, possibly a read error. This chain joins TRBV6-1 and TRBJ2-1; D unclear. CDR1 and CDR2 from the germline V gene are MNHNS and SASEGT. This CDR3 spans 15 amino acids. This CDR3 reads CAGSDSDLSYNEQFF. As DNA, the CDR3 is TGTGCCGGCAGTGACTCAGACCTCTCCTACAATGAGCAGTTCTTC.

Ten or more counts support this clonotype. CDR3 nucleotides: TGTGCCAGCAGAGGGACAGGCCGCAATGAGCAGTTCTTC. It yields the protein CASRGTGRNEQFF. The genes are TRBV28 and TRBJ2-1; 8 nucleotides line up with TRBD1. The V segment lost 6 bases and the J segment 6 bases; nucleotides outside the gene matches: 4. Germline loops: CDR1 MDHEN, CDR2 SYDVKM. The CDR3 covers 13 residues. The full variable domain, its missing parts supplied by reference TRBV28 and TRBJ2-1, is DVKVTQSSRYLVKRTGEKVFLECVQDMDHENMFWYRQDPGLGLRLIYFSYDVKMKEKGDIPEGYSVSREKKERFSLILESASTNQTSMYLCASRGTGRNEQFFGPGTRLTVL.

Turning to this clonotype: It may be a read error: a sequence one base away is much more abundant. The chain links TRBV11-2 to TRBJ1-2; D gene ambiguous. CDR1 SGHAT and CDR2 FQNNGV come from the germline V gene. The germline V and J ends were trimmed by 4 bases and 8 bases, with 11 bases remaining between them. This CDR3 comprises 12 residues. CDR3 in DNA: TGTGCCAGCAGCTCGGCCCGCCGGGGCTACACCTTC. Amino acids: CASSSARRGYTF.

This clonotype was seen ten or more times. The chain employs TRBV18 and TRBJ1-1; D gene ambiguous. V lost 4 bases to trimming and J lost 1 base, with 13 bases between them. Germline V gene sequence: CDR1 KGHSH, CDR2 LQKENI. The CDR3 runs 15 residues. Written as DNA, the CDR3 is TGTGCCAGCTCACGATCACAGATGGGGAACACTGAAGCTTTCTTT. This encodes CASSRSQMGNTEAFF.

Ten or more counts support this clonotype. V gene TRBV5-1 combines with J gene TRBJ2-3, with 8 bases lining up with TRBD2. Trimming at V came to 4 bases and at J to 0 bases, leaving 7 bases not matched to a gene. The CDR3 is made up of 16 amino acids. The germline CDR1 and CDR2 sequences are SGHRS and YFSETQ. Here the CDR3 DNA reads TGCGCCAGCAGCGCTACTAGCGGTACTAGCACAGATACGCAGTATTTT. Protein product: CASSATSGTSTDTQYF. The full variable domain, in which reference TRBV5-1 and TRBJ2-3 provide the parts outside the CDR3, is KAGVTQTPRYLIKTRGQQVTLSCSPISGHRSVSWYQQTPGQGLQFLFEYFSETQRNKGNFPGRFSGRQFSNSRSEMNVSTLELGDSALYLCASSATSGTSTDTQYFGPGTRLTVL.

This clonotype was seen at least ten times. The genes are TRBV7-9 and TRBJ2-7; D ambiguous. The V gene's germline CDR1 is SEHNR and CDR2 FQNEAQ (reference sequence). Trimming cost V 6 bases and J 0 bases, with 12 bases left between them. This CDR3 spans 14 amino acids. The CDR3: CASSYLAGSYEQYF. Here the CDR3 DNA reads TGTGCCAGCAGTTACTTGGCAGGCTCCTACGAGCAGTACTTC.

The chain couples TRBV6-2 or TRBV6-3 to TRBJ2-1; tentatively, D is TRBD1 or TRBD2 (5 bases each). CDR3 length: 14 residues. Trimming cost V 5 bases and J 6 bases, with 14 bases left between them. Germline V gene data show CDR1 as MNHEY and CDR2 as SVGEGT. The chain's CDR3 is CASSHGTPANEQFF. In nucleotides, the CDR3 is TGTGCCAGCAGTCACGGGACCCCGGCCAATGAGCAGTTCTTC.

This clonotype has a handful of counts. The chain uses TRBV19 and TRBJ1-2; the D is unclear. Trimming pared 5 bases from V and 0 bases from J, leaving 13 bases between. The CDR3 length is 15 residues. Germline values: CDR1 LNHDA, CDR2 SQIVND (reference sequence). The CDR3 DNA follows: TGTGCCAGTAGTTACGCCCGGGCAGCTAACTATGGCTACACCTTC. Protein sequence: CASSYARAANYGYTF.

This clonotype was detected ten times or more. This sequence joins TRBV2 and TRBJ1-5, with 8 bases that match TRBD1. The CDR3 is 16 residues long. Germline CDR1 reads SNHLY; CDR2 reads FYNNEI. The V gene end was trimmed by 5 bases and the J gene end by 2 bases; junction bases not matched to a gene: 8. As DNA, the CDR3 is TGTGCCAGCAGTTGGACAGGGATAATAGGCAATCAGCCCCAGCATTTT. It specifies CASSWTGIIGNQPQHF.

This clonotype came up many times. The chain recombines TRBV20-1 with TRBJ2-1; D is perhaps TRBD2 (6 bases). The CDR3 totals 16 residues. V was shortened by 3 bases and J by 4 bases, with 19 bases between the two germline ends. The germline V gene has CDR1 DFQATT and CDR2 SNEGSKA (reference sequence). DNA of the CDR3: TGCAGTGCTAGCCCAAAAGGACTATTTTATTACAATGAGCAGTTCTTC. As protein: CSASPKGLFYYNEQFF.

This chain uses TRBV27 with TRBJ2-1; perhaps TRBD1 as D (6 bases). The germline V gene has CDR1 MNHEY and CDR2 SMNVEV (reference sequence). The length of the CDR3 is 15 residues. The V end was cut by 4 bases, the J end by 5 bases, with 15 bases between. The CDR3 DNA sequence: TGTGCCAGCAGTTCCCCGATACAGGGAAACAATGAGCAGTTCTTC. Translating it yields CASSSPIQGNNEQFF.

The J gene is TRBJ2-2, the V gene TRBV19; maybe TRBD1 (6 bases). The V end lost 6 bases, the J end lost 4 bases, and 18 bases lay between the germline ends. Germline V lookup: CDR1 LNHDA, CDR2 SQIVND (reference sequence). This CDR3 spans 16 amino acids. The CDR3 DNA is TGTGCCAGTAGCCTATTAAGGGGGTTACCCACCGGGGAGCTGTTTTTT. Its protein is CASSLLRGLPTGELFF.

This clonotype showed up many times. The J gene is TRBJ1-5, the V gene TRBV20-1; possibly TRBD1 for D (5 bases). This CDR3 spans 14 amino acids. V was pared by 6 bases and J by 3 bases, with 15 bases between. Looked up from germline, CDR1 is DFQATT and CDR2 is SNEGSKA (reference sequence). CDR3 DNA: TGCAGTGCCTCCCCGGGGGGAACCAATCAGCCCCAGCATTTT. Translating it yields CSASPGGTNQPQHF.

This clonotype appeared many times. In DNA form, the CDR3 reads TGTGCCAGCAGTTTACTTGGGGGGGACGCTTTCTTT. This translates into CASSLLGGDAFF. The chain uses TRBV27 and TRBJ1-1; tentative D call: TRBD1 (5 bases). There are 12 residues in the CDR3. Trimming took 2 bases from V and 11 from J, leaving 12 bases between them. Germline loops: CDR1 MNHEY, CDR2 SMNVEV (reference sequence).

The genes are TRBV19 and TRBJ1-1; D gene uncertain. V lost 4 bases and J 4 bases, leaving 10 bases between the germline ends. The CDR3 contains 13 residues. CDR1 LNHDA and CDR2 SQIVND come from the germline V gene (reference sequence). CDR3 loop: CASSNHRSTEAFF. CDR3 DNA sequence: TGTGCCAGTAGTAATCACAGAAGCACTGAAGCTTTCTTT.

There are a few counts of this clonotype. The J gene is TRBJ2-5, the V gene TRBV12-3 or TRBV12-4; 9 bases match TRBD1. CDR3 size: 15 residues. After removal of 0 bases from V and 5 bases from J, the junction contained 4 bases not matched to a gene. The CDR3 DNA follows: TGTGCCAGCAGTTTAGCGGGACAGGGTCGGGAGACCCAGTACTTC. As protein: CASSLAGQGRETQYF.

This clonotype was found many times. The junction and the germline gene differ at one end; a read error may be behind it. The rearrangement uses TRBV3-1 and TRBJ2-1; maybe TRBD2 (5 bases). Germline V gene sequence: CDR1 LGHDT, CDR2 YNNKEL (reference sequence). The CDR3 contains 17 residues. The CDR3 loop reads CASSQKEELDSHNEQFF. The CDR3 nucleotides are TGTGCCAGCAGCCAAAAGGAGGAACTAGACTCCCACAATGAGCAGTTCTTC.

This clonotype was recorded at least ten times. The genes are TRBV20-1 and TRBJ2-1; possibly TRBD2 for D (6 bases). This CDR3 has 14 residues. Per the germline V gene, CDR1 is DFQATT and CDR2 is SNEGSKA (reference sequence). The V end was cut by 4 bases, the J end by 7 bases, with 17 bases between. This CDR3 reads CSANPLSSGNEQFF. CDR3 nucleotides: TGCAGTGCTAATCCACTGAGTAGCGGAAATGAGCAGTTCTTC.

This clonotype occurred many times. V gene TRBV6-2 or TRBV6-3 combines with J gene TRBJ1-1, with D unclear. Trimming shortened V by 2 bases and J by 1 base, and 8 bases separated the two germline ends. CDR3 size: 14 residues. Looked up from germline, CDR1 is MNHEY and CDR2 is SVGEGT. The CDR3 bases are TGTGCCAGCAGTTACCCCAACAGGAACACTGAAGCTTTCTTT. It encodes CASSYPNRNTEAFF.

Note on this clonotype: This sequence may be a read error, since a much larger clone differs from it by one base. DNA for the CDR3: TGTGCCAGCAGTTTATCCGGGGACTCCCACCACGAGCAGTACTTC. Protein: CASSLSGDSHHEQYF. The genes are TRBV27 and TRBJ2-7, with TRBD2 as a possible D gene (6 bases). This CDR3 contains 15 residues. Germline lookup yields CDR1 MNHEY and CDR2 SMNVEV (reference sequence). With 0 bases removed from V and 5 bases from J, the gap between germline ends came to 14 bases.

This clonotype was counted a few times. The chain has TRBV5-1 and TRBJ2-5; D is unclear. From germline, CDR1 is SGHRS and CDR2 YFSETQ. There are 12 residues in the CDR3. V was clipped by 3 bases and J by 3 bases, with 6 bases between them. Written as DNA, the CDR3 is TGCGCCAGCAGCTCGGTAAAAGAGACCCAGTACTTC. Translated: CASSSVKETQYF.

The table lists this clonotype with many counts. The chain is built from TRBV13 and TRBJ2-7; 10 nucleotides line up with TRBD2. CDR1 is PRHDT, CDR2 FYEKMQ, per germline (reference sequence). This CDR3 has 15 amino acids. With V trimmed by 4 bases and J by 3 bases, 6 bases remained unmatched. CDR3 nucleotides: TGTGCCAGCAGCTCCCGTGGACTAGCGGACTACGAGCAGTACTTC. Translated, it gives CASSSRGLADYEQYF.

The genes are TRBV11-2 and TRBJ2-1, with 11 bases fitting TRBD1. Germline V gene data show CDR1 as SGHAT and CDR2 as FQNNGV. The J segment lost 6 bases and the V segment lost 5 bases, leaving 6 bases of the junction unmatched. CDR3 length: 15 amino acids. CDR3 sequence (DNA): TGTGCCAGCAGCCCCGGGACAGGGGGTTTCAATGAGCAGTTCTTC. Amino acids: CASSPGTGGFNEQFF.

The chain uses TRBV12-3 or TRBV12-4 and TRBJ2-7; weak D call: TRBD1 (5 bases). The CDR3 is 15 residues long. V lost 2 bases and J lost 0, with 11 bases in between. Here the CDR3 reads CASSLRKGNSYEQYF. DNA for the CDR3: TGTGCCAGCAGTTTAAGGAAGGGGAACTCCTACGAGCAGTACTTC.

This clonotype was picked up many times. The V and J genes are TRBV28 and TRBJ2-4; tentative D call: TRBD1 (6 bases). V was trimmed by 3 bases and J by 5 bases, leaving 11 bases between them. Germline assignment: CDR1 MDHEN and CDR2 SYDVKM. The length of the CDR3 is 14 residues. This chain's CDR3 is CASSFVDRENIQYF. The CDR3 DNA follows: TGTGCCAGCAGTTTTGTGGACAGAGAAAACATTCAGTACTTC.